One and the same sample provided the 8 T cell receptor beta chains below, sequenced in a study of blood T cell repertoires in COVID-19. This table comes from immunoSEQ multiplex PCR, and its TCRdb copy is limited to in-frame clones, with some not included. The sample carries approximately 100,000 clones, roughly 81% recorded once. Sequencing input: peripheral blood. All receptors derive from a human donor in a cohort sampled during active COVID-19.

The chain employs TRBV5-1 and TRBJ2-7, with a possible D match to TRBD1 (5 bases). V was shortened by 2 bases and J by 5 bases, with 17 bases between the two germline ends. Germline lookup yields CDR1 SGHRS and CDR2 YFSETQ. The CDR3 is made up of 15 amino acids. The CDR3 DNA follows: TGCGCCAGCAGCTTCTATCGTCAGGGAAAGAACGAGCAGTACTTC. Protein: CASSFYRQGKNEQYF.

The chain recombines TRBV10-3 with TRBJ1-5, with D hard to call. Trimming removed 2 bases from V and 0 bases from J, with 8 bases in between. CDR1 ENHRY and CDR2 SYGVKD come from the germline V gene. This CDR3 contains 15 residues. The CDR3 protein is CAISERGDSNQPQHF. CDR3 sequence (DNA): TGTGCCATCAGTGAGCGGGGAGATAGCAATCAGCCCCAGCATTTT.

The chain carries TRBV11-3 and TRBJ2-5; tentatively, D is TRBD1 (6 bases). This CDR3 has 13 amino acids. Trimming cost V 2 bases and J 5 bases, with 9 bases left between them. Germline V CDR1 and CDR2: SGHNT, YENEEA. CDR3 sequence reads: CASSLNRDETQYF. DNA of the CDR3: TGTGCCAGCAGCTTAAACAGGGATGAGACCCAGTACTTC. Full variable domain (outside the CDR3, taken from reference TRBV11-3 and TRBJ2-5): EAGVVQSPRYKIIEKKQPVAFWCNPISGHNTLYWYLQNLGQGPELLIRYENEEAVDDSQLPKDRFSAERLKGVDSTLKIQPAELGDSAVYLCASSLNRDETQYFGPGTRLLVL.

The chain joins TRBV10-3 to TRBJ1-6, with 9 bases fitting TRBD1. The CDR3 covers 14 residues. Germline V CDR1 and CDR2: ENHRY, SYGVKD. V was pared by 6 bases and J by 9 bases, with 6 bases of the junction left unmatched. CDR3 region: CAIRPGQGGSPLHF. CDR3 DNA sequence: TGTGCCATCAGGCCGGGACAGGGTGGTTCACCCCTCCACTTT.

In nucleotides, the CDR3 is TGTGCCAGCTCACCGCGGACAGTTTACAATGAGCAGTTCTTC. Its protein is CASSPRTVYNEQFF. V gene TRBV18 combines with J gene TRBJ2-1; TRBD1 might be the D (6 bases). This CDR3 is built from 14 residues. Looked up from germline, CDR1 is KGHSH and CDR2 is LQKENI. The germline V and J ends were trimmed by 3 bases and 4 bases, with 10 bases remaining between them. The entire variable domain, with the rest obtained from reference TRBV18 and TRBJ2-1, is as follows: NAGVMQNPRHLVRRRGQEARLRCSPMKGHSHVYWYRQLPEEGLKFMVYLQKENIIDESGMPKERFSAEFPKEGPSILRIQQVVRGDSAAYFCASSPRTVYNEQFFGPGTRLTVL.

This clone was detected a few times. This sequence joins TRBV14 and TRBJ2-7, with 7 bases matching TRBD1. The CDR3 totals 14 residues. V was pared by 4 bases and J by 4 bases, with 7 bases of the junction left unmatched. The germline CDR1 and CDR2 sequences are SGHDN and FVKESK. This CDR3 is CASSLNRGVYEQYF. The CDR3, as DNA: TGTGCCAGCAGCCTAAACAGGGGAGTATACGAGCAGTACTTC.

V is TRBV9 and J is TRBJ1-6; 11 bases fit TRBD1. This CDR3 spans 17 amino acids. Germline loops: CDR1 SGDLS, CDR2 YYNGEE. V lost 3 bases, J lost 7 bases, and 9 bases stayed unmatched. CDR3 nucleotide sequence: TGTGCCAGCAGCGAACAGGGACAGGGGGTTTTCAATTCACCCCTCCACTTT. It encodes CASSEQGQGVFNSPLHF.

The chain is built from TRBV6-5 and TRBJ2-1; 7 positions agree with TRBD1. CDR1 and CDR2 (germline): MNHEY, SVGAGI. The CDR3 length is 15 residues. V trimming: 5 bases; J trimming: 3 bases; junction bases outside the gene matches: 7. CDR3 DNA sequence: TGTGCCAGCAGTCGTGACAGGGCGCGCTACAATGAGCAGTTCTTC. This codes for CASSRDRARYNEQFF.